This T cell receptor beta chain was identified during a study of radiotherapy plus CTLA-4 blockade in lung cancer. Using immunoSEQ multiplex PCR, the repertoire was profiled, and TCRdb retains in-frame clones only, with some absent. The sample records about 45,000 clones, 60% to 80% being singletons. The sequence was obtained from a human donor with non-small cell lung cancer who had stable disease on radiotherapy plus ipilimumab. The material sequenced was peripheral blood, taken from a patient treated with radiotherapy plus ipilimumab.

The CDR3 is CASSFTASNQPQHF. CDR3 sequence (DNA): TGTGCCAGCAGTTTCACAGCAAGCAATCAGCCCCAGCATTTT. The genes are TRBV2 and TRBJ1-5, with no clear D. Between the trimmed V and J ends, which lost 5 bases and 1 base, there was a span of 9 bases. Looked up from germline, CDR1 is SNHLY and CDR2 is FYNNEI. There are 14 residues in the CDR3.